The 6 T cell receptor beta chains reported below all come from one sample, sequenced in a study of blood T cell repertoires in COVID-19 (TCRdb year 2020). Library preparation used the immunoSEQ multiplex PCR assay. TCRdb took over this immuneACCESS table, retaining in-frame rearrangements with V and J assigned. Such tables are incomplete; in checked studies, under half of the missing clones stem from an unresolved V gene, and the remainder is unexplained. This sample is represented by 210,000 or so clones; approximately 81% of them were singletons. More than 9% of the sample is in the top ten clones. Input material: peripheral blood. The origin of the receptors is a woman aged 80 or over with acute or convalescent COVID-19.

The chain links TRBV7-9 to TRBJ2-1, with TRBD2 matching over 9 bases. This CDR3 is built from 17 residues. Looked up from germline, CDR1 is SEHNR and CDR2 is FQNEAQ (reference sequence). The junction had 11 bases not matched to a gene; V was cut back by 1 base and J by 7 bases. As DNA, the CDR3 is TGTGCCAGCAGCTTAGGGAGGACGAATAGCGGGGGAAATGAGCAGTTCTTC. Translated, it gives CASSLGRTNSGGNEQFF.

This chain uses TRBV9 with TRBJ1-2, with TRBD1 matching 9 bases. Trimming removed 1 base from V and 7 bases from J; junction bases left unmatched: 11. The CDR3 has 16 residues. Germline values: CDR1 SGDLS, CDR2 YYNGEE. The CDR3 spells CASSVIPGTGLVGYTF. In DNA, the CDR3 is TGTGCCAGCAGCGTAATCCCTGGGACAGGGCTGGTTGGCTACACCTTC.

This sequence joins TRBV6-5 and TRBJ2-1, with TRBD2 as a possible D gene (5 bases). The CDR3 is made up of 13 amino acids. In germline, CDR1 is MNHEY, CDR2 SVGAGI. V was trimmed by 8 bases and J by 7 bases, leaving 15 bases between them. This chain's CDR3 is CASRIITRNEQFF. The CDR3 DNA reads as TGTGCCAGCCGCATAATAACTAGGAATGAGCAGTTCTTC.

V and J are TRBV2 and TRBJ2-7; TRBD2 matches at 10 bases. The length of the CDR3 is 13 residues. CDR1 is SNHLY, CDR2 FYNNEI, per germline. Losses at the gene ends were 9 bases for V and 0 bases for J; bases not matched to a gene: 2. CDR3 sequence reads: CASRTSGSYEQYF. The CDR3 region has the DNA TGTGCCAGTCGGACTAGCGGCTCCTACGAGCAGTACTTC. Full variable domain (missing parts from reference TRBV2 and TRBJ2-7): EPEVTQTPSHQVTQMGQEVILRCVPISNHLYFYWYRQILGQKVEFLVSFYNNEISEKSEIFDDQFSVERPDGSNFTLKIRSTKLEDSAMYFCASRTSGSYEQYFGPGTRLTVT.

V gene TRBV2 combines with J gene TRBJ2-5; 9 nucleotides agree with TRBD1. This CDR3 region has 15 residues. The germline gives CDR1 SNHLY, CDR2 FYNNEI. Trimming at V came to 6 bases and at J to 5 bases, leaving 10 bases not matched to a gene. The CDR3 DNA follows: TGTGCCAGCAGAGCGGACAGGGGTCTGCAGGAGACCCAGTACTTC. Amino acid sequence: CASRADRGLQETQYF.

CDR3 DNA sequence: TGTGCCAGCAGTCCCACTCGGACAGGGCCGTACTTC. It specifies CASSPTRTGPYF. This chain uses TRBV12-3 or TRBV12-4 with TRBJ2-7; 8 nucleotides line up with TRBD1. Trimming took 5 bases from V and 12 from J; bases not matched to a gene: 9. The CDR3 extends over 12 amino acids.